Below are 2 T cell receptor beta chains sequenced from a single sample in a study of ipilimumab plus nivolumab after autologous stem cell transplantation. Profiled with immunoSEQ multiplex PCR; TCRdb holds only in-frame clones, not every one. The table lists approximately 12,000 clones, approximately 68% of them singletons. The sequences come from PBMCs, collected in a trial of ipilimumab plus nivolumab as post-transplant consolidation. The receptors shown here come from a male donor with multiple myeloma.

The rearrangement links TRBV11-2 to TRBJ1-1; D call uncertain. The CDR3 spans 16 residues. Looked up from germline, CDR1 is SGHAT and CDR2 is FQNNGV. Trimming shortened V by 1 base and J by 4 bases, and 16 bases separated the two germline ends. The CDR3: CASSLGDRAVRTEAFF. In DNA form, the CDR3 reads TGTGCCAGCAGCTTAGGGGATCGGGCAGTGCGCACTGAAGCTTTCTTT.

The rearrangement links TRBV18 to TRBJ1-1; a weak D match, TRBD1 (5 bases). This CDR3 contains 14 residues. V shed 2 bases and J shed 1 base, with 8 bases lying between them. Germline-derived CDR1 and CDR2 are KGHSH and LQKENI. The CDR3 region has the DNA TGTGCCAGCTCACCAGGGCAGGGGAACACTGAAGCTTTCTTT. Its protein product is CASSPGQGNTEAFF.